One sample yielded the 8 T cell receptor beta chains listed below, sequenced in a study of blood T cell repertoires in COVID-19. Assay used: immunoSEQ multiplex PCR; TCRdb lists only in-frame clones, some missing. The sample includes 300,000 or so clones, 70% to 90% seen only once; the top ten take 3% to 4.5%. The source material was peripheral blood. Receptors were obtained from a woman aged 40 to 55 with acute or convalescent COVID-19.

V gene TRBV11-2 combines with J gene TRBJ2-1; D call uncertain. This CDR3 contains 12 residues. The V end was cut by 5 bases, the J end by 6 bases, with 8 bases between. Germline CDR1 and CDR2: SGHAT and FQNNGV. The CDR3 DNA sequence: TGTGCCAGCAGCCTAGTTATCAATGAGCAGTTCTTC. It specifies CASSLVINEQFF.

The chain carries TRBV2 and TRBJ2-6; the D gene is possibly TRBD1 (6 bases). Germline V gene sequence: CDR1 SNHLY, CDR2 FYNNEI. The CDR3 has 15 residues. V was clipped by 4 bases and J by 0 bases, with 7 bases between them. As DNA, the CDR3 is TGTGCCAGCAGTGGACAGGCCTCTGGGGCCAACGTCCTGACTTTC. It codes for CASSGQASGANVLTF.

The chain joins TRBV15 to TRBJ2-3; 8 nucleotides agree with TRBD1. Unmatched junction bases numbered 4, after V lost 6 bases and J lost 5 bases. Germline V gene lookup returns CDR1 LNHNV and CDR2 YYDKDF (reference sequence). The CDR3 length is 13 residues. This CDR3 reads CATSTGGVDTQYF. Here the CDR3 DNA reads TGTGCCACCAGTACAGGGGGTGTAGATACGCAGTATTTT.

CDR3 residues: CASGLVSVHNEQFF. The CDR3 DNA follows: TGTGCTAGTGGTTTGGTATCGGTCCACAATGAGCAGTTCTTC. V gene TRBV12-5 combines with J gene TRBJ2-1; D remains unclear. CDR1 is LGHNT and CDR2 is FRNRAP in the germline V gene. Trimming pared 0 bases from V and 5 bases from J, leaving 8 bases between. This CDR3 has 14 amino acids.

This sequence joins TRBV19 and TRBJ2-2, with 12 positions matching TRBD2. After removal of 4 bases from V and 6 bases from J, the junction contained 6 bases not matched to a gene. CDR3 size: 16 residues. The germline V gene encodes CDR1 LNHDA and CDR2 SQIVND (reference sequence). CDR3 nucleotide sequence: TGTGCCAGTAGTACAGCGGCTAGCGGGGGGGCCGGGGAGCTGTTTTTT. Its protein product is CASSTAASGGAGELFF. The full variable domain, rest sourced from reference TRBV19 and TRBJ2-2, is DGGITQSPKYLFRKEGQNVTLSCEQNLNHDAMYWYRQDPGQGLRLIYYSQIVNDFQKGDIAEGYSVSREKKESFPLTVTSAQKNPTAFYLCASSTAASGGAGELFFGEGSRLTVL.

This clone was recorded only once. CDR3 coding DNA: TGTGCCATCAGTGAGCCCGGGACAGGGGAAGGCCACACCTTC. Translation gives CAISEPGTGEGHTF. The V and J genes are TRBV10-3 and TRBJ1-2, with 10 bases identical to TRBD1. The CDR3 is made up of 14 amino acids. V dropped 2 bases and J dropped 12; count of bases not matched to a gene: 9. The V gene's germline CDR1 is ENHRY and CDR2 SYGVKD.

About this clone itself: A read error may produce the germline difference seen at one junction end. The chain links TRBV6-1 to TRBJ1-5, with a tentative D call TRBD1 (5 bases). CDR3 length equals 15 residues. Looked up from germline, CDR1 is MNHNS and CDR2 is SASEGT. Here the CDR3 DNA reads TGTGCCAGCAGGGAAGACAGATATAGCAATCAGCCCCAGCATTTT. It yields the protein CASREDRYSNQPQHF.

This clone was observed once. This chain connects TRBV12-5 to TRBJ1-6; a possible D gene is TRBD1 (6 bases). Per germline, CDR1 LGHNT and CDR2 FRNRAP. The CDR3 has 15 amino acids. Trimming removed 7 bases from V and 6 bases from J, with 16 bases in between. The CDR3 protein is CASAPGQPSNSPLHF. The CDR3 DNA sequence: TGTGCTAGTGCCCCGGGACAACCGAGTAATTCACCCCTCCACTTT.